This T cell receptor (beta chain) came from a study of patients and donors after allogeneic stem cell transplantation. In germline, CDR1 is DFQATT, CDR2 SNEGSKA (reference sequence). The V segment lost 1 base and the J segment 8 bases; nucleotides outside the gene matches: 14. The CDR3 contains 17 residues. TCRdb analysed the RT-PCR reads with MiXCR anew, one entry per CDR3 protein. This table has about 960,000 distinct CDR3 sequences, approximately 19% appearing once. The source material was blood, either unsorted or a sorted T cell fraction (not recorded which). The source is a human donor who was either an allogeneic HSCT recipient or a stem cell or donor lymphocyte infusion donor (not recorded which). It is not recorded whose cells these are; they may come from a transplant donor. The chain has TRBV20-1 and TRBJ2-3, with 11 bases lining up with TRBD1. CDR3 residues: CSARAGGQGASGGTQYF. CDR3 coding DNA: TGCAGTGCTAGAGCGGGAGGACAGGGGGCCTCCGGGGGTACGCAGTATTTT.